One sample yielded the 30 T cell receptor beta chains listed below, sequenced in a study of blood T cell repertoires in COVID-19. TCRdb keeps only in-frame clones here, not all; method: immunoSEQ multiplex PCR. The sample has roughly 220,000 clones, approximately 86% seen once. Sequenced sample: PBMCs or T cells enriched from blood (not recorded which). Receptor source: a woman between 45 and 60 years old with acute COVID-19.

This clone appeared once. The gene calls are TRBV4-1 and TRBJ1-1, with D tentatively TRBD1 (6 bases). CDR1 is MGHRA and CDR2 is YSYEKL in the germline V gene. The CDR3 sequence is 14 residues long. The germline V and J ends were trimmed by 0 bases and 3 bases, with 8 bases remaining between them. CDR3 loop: CASSQEGADTEAFF. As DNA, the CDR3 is TGCGCCAGCAGCCAAGAGGGGGCGGACACTGAAGCTTTCTTT.

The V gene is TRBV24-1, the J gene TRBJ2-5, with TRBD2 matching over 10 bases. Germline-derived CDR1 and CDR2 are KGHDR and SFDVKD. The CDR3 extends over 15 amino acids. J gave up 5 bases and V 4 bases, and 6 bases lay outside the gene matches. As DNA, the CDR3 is TGTGCCACCAGTGAAGATCTAGCGGGAGTGGAGACCCAGTACTTC. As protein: CATSEDLAGVETQYF.

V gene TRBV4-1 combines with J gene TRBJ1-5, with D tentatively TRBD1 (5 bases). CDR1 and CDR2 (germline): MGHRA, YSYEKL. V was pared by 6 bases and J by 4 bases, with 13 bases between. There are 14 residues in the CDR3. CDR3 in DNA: TGCGCCAGCAGTGACAGACAGATTAATCAGCCCCAGCATTTT. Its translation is CASSDRQINQPQHF.

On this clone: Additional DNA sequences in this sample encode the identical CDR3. CDR3 region: CASSLQGYGYTF. In DNA form, the CDR3 reads TGTGCCAGCAGTTTGCAGGGGTATGGCTACACCTTC. V gene TRBV28 combines with J gene TRBJ1-2; D might be TRBD1 (6 bases). With 3 bases removed from V and 5 bases from J, the gap between germline ends came to 7 bases. The germline CDR1 and CDR2 sequences are MDHEN and SYDVKM. The length of the CDR3 is 12 residues.

CDR3 DNA sequence: TGTGCCATCAGTGAGTCTTGGGGCTCAGGGAATAACTATGGCTACACCTTC. The encoded protein is CAISESWGSGNNYGYTF. V is TRBV10-3 and J is TRBJ1-2, with D possibly TRBD1 on 5 matching bases. This CDR3 region has 17 residues. Trimming removed 0 bases at V and 1 base at J, with 15 bases between. Germline CDR1 and CDR2: ENHRY and SYGVKD.

CDR3 nucleotides: TGCGCCAGCAGCCCCTCGCGTTCCAGGCCTAATCAGCCCCAGCATTTT. It codes for CASSPSRSRPNQPQHF. The V and J genes are TRBV4-1 and TRBJ1-5; D unresolved. V was trimmed by 4 bases and J by 4 bases, leaving 17 bases between them. The CDR3 has 16 amino acids. Germline V lookup: CDR1 MGHRA, CDR2 YSYEKL.

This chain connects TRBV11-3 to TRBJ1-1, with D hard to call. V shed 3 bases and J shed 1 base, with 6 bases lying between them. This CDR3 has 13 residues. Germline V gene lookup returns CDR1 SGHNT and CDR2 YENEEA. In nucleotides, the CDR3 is TGTGCCAGCAGCTTGAACAGGAACACTGAAGCTTTCTTT. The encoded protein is CASSLNRNTEAFF.

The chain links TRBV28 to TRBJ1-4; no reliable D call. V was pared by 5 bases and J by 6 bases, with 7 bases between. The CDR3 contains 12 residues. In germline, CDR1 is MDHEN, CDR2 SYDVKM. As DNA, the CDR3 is TGTGCCAGCAGTCCAGGTGATGAAAAACTGTTTTTT. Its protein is CASSPGDEKLFF.

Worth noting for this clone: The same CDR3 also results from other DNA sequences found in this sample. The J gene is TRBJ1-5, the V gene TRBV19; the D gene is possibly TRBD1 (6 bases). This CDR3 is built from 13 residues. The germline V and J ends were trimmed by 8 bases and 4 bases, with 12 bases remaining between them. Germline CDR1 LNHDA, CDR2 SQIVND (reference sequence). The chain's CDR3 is CASSRQGNQPQHF. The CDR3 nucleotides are TGTGCCAGTTCTCGGCAGGGGAATCAGCCCCAGCATTTT.

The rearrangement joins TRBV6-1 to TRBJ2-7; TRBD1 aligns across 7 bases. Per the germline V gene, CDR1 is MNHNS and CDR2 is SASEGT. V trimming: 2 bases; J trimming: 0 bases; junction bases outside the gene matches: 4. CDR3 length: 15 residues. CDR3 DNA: TGTGCCAGCAGTGAAACGGGGACAGCCTCCTACGAGCAGTACTTC. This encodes CASSETGTASYEQYF.

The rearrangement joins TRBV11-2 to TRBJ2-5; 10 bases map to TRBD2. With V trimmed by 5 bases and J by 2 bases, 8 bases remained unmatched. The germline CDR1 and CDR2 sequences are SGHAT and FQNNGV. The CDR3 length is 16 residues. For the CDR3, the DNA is TGTGCCAGCAGCCGTCGGACTAGCGGTACACAAGAGACCCAGTACTTC. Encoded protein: CASSRRTSGTQETQYF.

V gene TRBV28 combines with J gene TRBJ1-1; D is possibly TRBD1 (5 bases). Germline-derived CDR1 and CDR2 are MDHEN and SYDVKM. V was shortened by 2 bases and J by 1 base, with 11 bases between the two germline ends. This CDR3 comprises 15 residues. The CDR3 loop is CASSLPPTGNTEAFF. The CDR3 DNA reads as TGTGCCAGCAGTTTACCCCCAACAGGGAACACTGAAGCTTTCTTT.

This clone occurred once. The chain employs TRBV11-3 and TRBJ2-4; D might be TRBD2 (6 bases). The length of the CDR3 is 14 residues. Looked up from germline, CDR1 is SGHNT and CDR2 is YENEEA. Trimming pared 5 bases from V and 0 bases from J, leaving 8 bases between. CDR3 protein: CASSPGRAKNIQYF. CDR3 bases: TGTGCCAGCAGCCCCGGGAGAGCCAAAAACATTCAGTACTTC.

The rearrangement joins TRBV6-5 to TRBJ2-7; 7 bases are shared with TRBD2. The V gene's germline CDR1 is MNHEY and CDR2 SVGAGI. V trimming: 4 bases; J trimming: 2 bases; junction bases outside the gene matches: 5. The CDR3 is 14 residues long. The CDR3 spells CASSSGLVPYEQYF. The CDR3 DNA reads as TGTGCCAGCAGTTCCGGACTAGTCCCCTACGAGCAGTACTTC.

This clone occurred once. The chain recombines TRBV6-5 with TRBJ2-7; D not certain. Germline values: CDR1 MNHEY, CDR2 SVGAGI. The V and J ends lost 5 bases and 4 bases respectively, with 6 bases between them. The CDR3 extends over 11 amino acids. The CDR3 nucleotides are TGTGCCAGCAGTCAACAGTACGAGCAGTACTTC. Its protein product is CASSQQYEQYF.

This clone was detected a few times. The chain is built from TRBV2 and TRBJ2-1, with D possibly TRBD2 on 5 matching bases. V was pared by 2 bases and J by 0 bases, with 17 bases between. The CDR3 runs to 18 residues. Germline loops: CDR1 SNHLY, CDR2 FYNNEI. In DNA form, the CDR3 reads TGTGCCAGCAGTGAACGGGGTCCCCTCCGAAGCTCCTACAATGAGCAGTTCTTC. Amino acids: CASSERGPLRSSYNEQFF.

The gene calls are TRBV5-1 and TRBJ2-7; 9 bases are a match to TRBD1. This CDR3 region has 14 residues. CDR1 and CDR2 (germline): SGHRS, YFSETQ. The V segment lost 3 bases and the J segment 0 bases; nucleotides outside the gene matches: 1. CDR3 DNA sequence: TGCGCCAGCAGCTCGGGACAGGGCTCCTACGAGCAGTACTTC. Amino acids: CASSSGQGSYEQYF.

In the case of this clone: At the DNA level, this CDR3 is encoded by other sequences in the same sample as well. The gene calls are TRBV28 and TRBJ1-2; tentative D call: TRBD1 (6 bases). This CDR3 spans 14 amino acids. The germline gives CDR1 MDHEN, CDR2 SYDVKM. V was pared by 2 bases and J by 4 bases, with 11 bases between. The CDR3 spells CASSLPGAGYGYTF. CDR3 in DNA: TGTGCCAGCAGTTTACCAGGGGCGGGCTATGGCTACACCTTC.

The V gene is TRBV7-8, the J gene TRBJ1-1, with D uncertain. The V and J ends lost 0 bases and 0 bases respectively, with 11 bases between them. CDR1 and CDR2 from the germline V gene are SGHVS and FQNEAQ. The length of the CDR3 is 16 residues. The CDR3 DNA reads TGTGCCAGCAGCTTAGCCGGGGTCCGATTGAACACTGAAGCTTTCTTT. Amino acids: CASSLAGVRLNTEAFF.

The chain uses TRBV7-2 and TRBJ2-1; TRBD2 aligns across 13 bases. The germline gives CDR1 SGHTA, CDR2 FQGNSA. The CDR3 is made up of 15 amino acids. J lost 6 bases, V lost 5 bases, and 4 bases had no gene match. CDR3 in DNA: TGTGCCAGCAGCCCTACTAGCGGGAGGGTCAATGAGCAGTTCTTC. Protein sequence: CASSPTSGRVNEQFF.

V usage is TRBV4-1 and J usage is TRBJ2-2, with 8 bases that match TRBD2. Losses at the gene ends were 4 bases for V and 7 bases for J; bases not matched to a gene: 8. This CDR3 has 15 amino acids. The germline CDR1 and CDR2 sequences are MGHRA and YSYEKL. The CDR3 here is CASSRASGLSGELFF. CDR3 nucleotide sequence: TGCGCCAGCAGCCGGGCTAGCGGGTTGAGCGGGGAGCTGTTTTTT.

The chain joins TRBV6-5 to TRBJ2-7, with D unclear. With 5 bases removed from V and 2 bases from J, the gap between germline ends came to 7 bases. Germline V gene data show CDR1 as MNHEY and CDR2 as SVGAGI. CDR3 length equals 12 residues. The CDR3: CASSQWPYEQYF. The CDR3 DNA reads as TGTGCCAGCAGTCAGTGGCCCTACGAGCAGTACTTC.

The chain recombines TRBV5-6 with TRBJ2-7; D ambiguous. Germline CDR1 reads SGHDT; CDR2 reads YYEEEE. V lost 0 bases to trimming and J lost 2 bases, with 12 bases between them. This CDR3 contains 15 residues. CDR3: CASSLDSFNPYEQYF. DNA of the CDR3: TGTGCCAGCAGCTTGGATAGTTTTAACCCCTACGAGCAGTACTTC.

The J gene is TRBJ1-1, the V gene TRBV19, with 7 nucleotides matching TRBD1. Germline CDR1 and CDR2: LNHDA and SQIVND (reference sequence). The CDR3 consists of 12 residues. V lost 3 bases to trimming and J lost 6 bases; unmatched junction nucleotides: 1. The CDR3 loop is CASSMTGPEAFF. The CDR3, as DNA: TGTGCCAGTAGTATGACAGGGCCTGAAGCTTTCTTT.

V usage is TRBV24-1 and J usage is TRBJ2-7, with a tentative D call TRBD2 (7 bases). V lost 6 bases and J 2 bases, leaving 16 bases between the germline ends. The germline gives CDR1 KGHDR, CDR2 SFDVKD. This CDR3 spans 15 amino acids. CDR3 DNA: TGTGCCACCAGTCCGGGGGCGGGGGACCCCTACGAGCAGTACTTC. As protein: CATSPGAGDPYEQYF.

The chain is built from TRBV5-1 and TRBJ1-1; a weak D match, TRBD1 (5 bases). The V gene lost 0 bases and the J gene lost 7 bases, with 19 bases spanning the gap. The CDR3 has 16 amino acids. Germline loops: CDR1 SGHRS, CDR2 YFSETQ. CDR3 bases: TGCGCCAGCAGCTTGGTTGCGGGACGGGGAACAGGTGAAGCTTTCTTT. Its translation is CASSLVAGRGTGEAFF.

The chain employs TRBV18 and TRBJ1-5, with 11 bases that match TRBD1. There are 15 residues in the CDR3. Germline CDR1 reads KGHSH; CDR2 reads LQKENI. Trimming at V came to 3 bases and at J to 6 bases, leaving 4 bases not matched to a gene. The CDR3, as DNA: TGTGCCAGCTCACCTGGGACAGGGGGGAGTCAGCCCCAGCATTTT. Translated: CASSPGTGGSQPQHF.

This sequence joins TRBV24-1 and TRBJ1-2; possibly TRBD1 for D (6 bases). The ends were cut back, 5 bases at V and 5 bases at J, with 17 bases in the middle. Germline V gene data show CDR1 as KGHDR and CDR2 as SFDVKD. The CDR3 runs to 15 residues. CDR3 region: CATSGNKAGEYGYTF. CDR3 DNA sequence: TGTGCCACCAGTGGGAATAAGGCAGGGGAGTATGGCTACACCTTC.

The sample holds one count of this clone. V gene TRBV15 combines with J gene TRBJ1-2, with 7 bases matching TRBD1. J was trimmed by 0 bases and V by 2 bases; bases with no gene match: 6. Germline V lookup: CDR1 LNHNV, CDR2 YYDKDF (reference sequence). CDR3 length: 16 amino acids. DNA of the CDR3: TGTGCCACCAGCAGATTACCGGGACAGTCTAACTATGGCTACACCTTC. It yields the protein CATSRLPGQSNYGYTF.

The CDR3 spells CASSLAGTGNTDTQYF. CDR3 DNA sequence: TGCGCCAGCAGCTTGGCCGGGACTGGGAACACAGATACGCAGTATTTT. V gene TRBV5-1 combines with J gene TRBJ2-3; D perhaps matches TRBD2 (6 bases). Between the trimmed V and J ends, which lost 0 bases and 2 bases, there was a span of 13 bases. The length of the CDR3 is 16 residues. Germline V gene lookup returns CDR1 SGHRS and CDR2 YFSETQ.